The 25 T cell receptor beta chains in this list originate from one sample, sequenced in a study of blood T cell repertoires in COVID-19. Produced via immunoSEQ multiplex PCR; TCRdb's table is partial and in-frame only. The data contain just over 150,000 clones, 80% to 90% of them singletons. The sequenced sample was peripheral blood. These receptors were taken from a woman aged 45-60 years with acute or convalescent COVID-19.

The V and J genes are TRBV5-4 and TRBJ2-3, with 7 nucleotides matching TRBD2. This CDR3 has 13 amino acids. V shed 6 bases and J 1 base; nucleotides not matched to a gene: 2. The germline CDR1 and CDR2 sequences are SGHNT and YYREEE (reference sequence). The CDR3 sequence: CASTGGGTDTQYF. The CDR3 DNA sequence: TGTGCCAGCACTGGGGGGGGCACAGATACGCAGTATTTT.

This clone was counted once. V and J are TRBV6-2 or TRBV6-3 and TRBJ1-6; 8 bases map to TRBD1. Germline V gene sequence: CDR1 MNHEY, CDR2 SVGEGT. This CDR3 spans 15 amino acids. V was clipped by 5 bases and J by 14 bases; unmatched bases: 14. The CDR3 coding sequence is TGTGCCAGCAGTAAAGCAGGGGGCAGGATACCATCCCTCCACTTT. Translating it yields CASSKAGGRIPSLHF.

The V and J genes are TRBV5-1 and TRBJ2-7; D uncertain. CDR1 and CDR2 (germline): SGHRS, YFSETQ. The CDR3 totals 14 residues. The germline V and J ends were trimmed by 0 bases and 0 bases, with 7 bases remaining between them. CDR3 bases: TGCGCCAGCAGCTTGGGATCTAGCTCCTACGAGCAGTACTTC. Translating it yields CASSLGSSSYEQYF. Complete variable domain (other parts from reference TRBV5-1 and TRBJ2-7): KAGVTQTPRYLIKTRGQQVTLSCSPISGHRSVSWYQQTPGQGLQFLFEYFSETQRNKGNFPGRFSGRQFSNSRSEMNVSTLELGDSALYLCASSLGSSSYEQYFGPGTRLTVT.

The chain joins TRBV5-4 to TRBJ2-2; 14 bases are a match to TRBD2. CDR3 length: 17 residues. Germline V gene sequence: CDR1 SGHNT, CDR2 YYREEE (reference sequence). Losses at the gene ends were 5 bases for V and 7 bases for J; bases not matched to a gene: 10. CDR3 amino acids: CASRAGTSGSVGGELFF. CDR3 in DNA: TGTGCCAGCAGGGCCGGGACTAGCGGGAGTGTGGGCGGGGAGCTGTTTTTT. The complete variable domain, with remaining parts taken from reference TRBV5-4 and TRBJ2-2, reads ETGVTQSPTHLIKTRGQQVTLRCSSQSGHNTVSWYQQALGQGPQFIFQYYREEENGRGNFPPRFSGLQFPNYSSELNVNALELDDSALYLCASRAGTSGSVGGELFFGEGSRLTVL.

The genes are TRBV19 and TRBJ2-7; D call uncertain. The germline gives CDR1 LNHDA, CDR2 SQIVND (reference sequence). V was pared by 1 base and J by 6 bases, with 13 bases between. The CDR3 is 14 amino acids. The CDR3 nucleotides read TGTGCCAGTAGTATAGGAATTTCCTCTAGCGAGCAGTACTTC. Translating it yields CASSIGISSSEQYF.

V gene TRBV6-5 combines with J gene TRBJ1-3, with D unresolved. Trimming stripped 0 bases from V and 3 bases from J, with 3 bases between. The CDR3 consists of 13 residues. CDR1 and CDR2 from the germline V gene are MNHEY and SVGAGI. CDR3 residues: CASSYSIGNTIYF. In DNA, the CDR3 is TGTGCCAGCAGTTACTCTATTGGAAACACCATATATTTT.

The V and J genes are TRBV6-2 or TRBV6-3 and TRBJ2-7; 10 bases are shared with TRBD2. CDR3 length: 17 amino acids. V shed 3 bases, J shed 1 base, and the junction held 9 bases outside the gene matches. The germline V gene has CDR1 MNHEY and CDR2 SVGEGT. The CDR3, as DNA: TGTGCCAGCAGTTATAGTCTAGCGGGAGTGTTTTCCTACGAGCAGTACTTC. It codes for CASSYSLAGVFSYEQYF.

This sequence joins TRBV18 and TRBJ1-1, with 9 bases that match TRBD1. Per the germline V gene, CDR1 is KGHSH and CDR2 is LQKENI. This CDR3 is built from 14 residues. V lost 3 bases, J lost 4 bases, and 3 bases stayed unmatched. As DNA, the CDR3 is TGTGCCAGCTCACCTTTGACAGGGGGCACTGAAGCTTTCTTT. Residues: CASSPLTGGTEAFF.

CDR3 nucleotide sequence: TGCAGTGCTCTCCCCTCTCCTTTCTTT. It specifies CSALPSPFF. This chain uses TRBV20-1 with TRBJ1-1, with D uncertain. The CDR3 spans 9 residues. CDR1 is DFQATT and CDR2 is SNEGSKA in the germline V gene (reference sequence). V was pared by 5 bases and J by 12 bases, with 10 bases between.

The genes are TRBV29-1 and TRBJ1-2, with no clear D. V lost 6 bases and J lost 3, with 14 bases in between. In germline, CDR1 is SQVTM, CDR2 ANQGSEA. The length of the CDR3 is 13 residues. CDR3 residues: CSVDGLSYYGYTF. The CDR3 DNA is TGCAGCGTAGACGGACTCTCCTACTATGGCTACACCTTC. Together with reference TRBV29-1 and TRBJ1-2, the CDR3 gives the full variable domain: SAVISQKPSRDICQRGTSLTIQCQVDSQVTMMFWYRQQPGQSLTLIATANQGSEATYESGFVIDKFPISRPNLTFSTLTVSNMSPEDSSIYLCSVDGLSYYGYTFGSGTRLTVV.

The V call is TRBV10-3, the J call TRBJ2-2; no firm D call. The CDR3 has 14 amino acids. Germline-derived CDR1 and CDR2 are ENHRY and SYGVKD. Trimming cost V 10 bases and J 0 bases, with 12 bases left between them. CDR3 sequence: CATVGSTNTGELFF. Here the CDR3 DNA reads TGTGCCACCGTGGGCAGTACGAACACCGGGGAGCTGTTTTTT.

V is TRBV5-1 and J is TRBJ1-2; D is ambiguous. Germline V gene sequence: CDR1 SGHRS, CDR2 YFSETQ. Trimming took 3 bases from V and 5 from J, leaving 11 bases between them. CDR3 size: 13 residues. CDR3 coding DNA: TGCGCCAGCAGCTCTACCGGGGAATATGGCTACACCTTC. It encodes CASSSTGEYGYTF.

This chain joins TRBV16 and TRBJ1-3; D is unresolved. This CDR3 spans 12 amino acids. The V end was cut by 0 bases, the J end by 9 bases, with 6 bases between. Per germline, CDR1 KGHSY and CDR2 FQNENV. CDR3 region: CASSQSGSTIYF. The CDR3, as DNA: TGTGCCAGCAGCCAATCTGGGAGCACCATATATTTT.

This chain joins TRBV18 and TRBJ2-5; the match to TRBD1 covers 8 bases. The CDR3 is made up of 15 amino acids. Trimming at V came to 1 base and at J to 6 bases, leaving 7 bases not matched to a gene. Per the germline V gene, CDR1 is KGHSH and CDR2 is LQKENI. CDR3 sequence (DNA): TGTGCCAGCTCACCACAGGCAGGGGGCGGGAAGACCCAGTACTTC. This encodes CASSPQAGGGKTQYF.

The V call is TRBV5-4, the J call TRBJ2-2, with 14 bases identical to TRBD2. The CDR3 is made up of 18 amino acids. The J segment lost 2 bases and the V segment lost 8 bases, leaving 11 bases of the junction unmatched. CDR1 SGHNT and CDR2 YYREEE come from the germline V gene (reference sequence). The DNA of the CDR3 is TGTGCCAGTTCGACTAGCGGGGGGGGTTTCGGCAACACCGGGGAGCTGTTTTTT. It codes for CASSTSGGGFGNTGELFF.

This clone was found a few times. The chain uses TRBV7-8 and TRBJ1-5; tentative D call: TRBD1 (6 bases). The length of the CDR3 is 15 residues. V lost 5 bases and J 4 bases, leaving 15 bases between the germline ends. CDR1 is SGHVS and CDR2 is FQNEAQ in the germline V gene. CDR3 nucleotides: TGTGCCAGCAGCCTCCCGGGGGGCTCAAATCAGCCCCAGCATTTT. Residues: CASSLPGGSNQPQHF.

CDR3 sequence: CASSPDQGAQNGYTF. The CDR3 coding sequence is TGTGCCAGCTCACCAGACCAGGGGGCGCAAAATGGCTACACCTTC. This chain connects TRBV18 to TRBJ1-2; 8 positions match TRBD1. In germline, CDR1 is KGHSH, CDR2 LQKENI. J was trimmed by 6 bases and V by 2 bases; bases with no gene match: 8. This CDR3 comprises 15 residues.

This sequence joins TRBV7-8 and TRBJ2-1; D is perhaps TRBD2 (6 bases). Between the trimmed V and J ends, which lost 5 bases and 3 bases, there was a span of 20 bases. The CDR3 contains 17 residues. CDR1 is SGHVS, CDR2 FQNEAQ, per germline. CDR3 DNA: TGTGCCAGCAGCGAGCTATTTGGGCTAGCGAACTACAATGAGCAGTTCTTC. Translated, it gives CASSELFGLANYNEQFF.

The chain combines TRBV19 with TRBJ1-1, with a tentative D call TRBD1 (6 bases). CDR3 length: 13 amino acids. Germline V CDR1 and CDR2: LNHDA, SQIVND (reference sequence). Trimming pared 9 bases from V and 1 base from J, leaving 12 bases between. The CDR3 sequence is CASAGARNTEAFF. The CDR3 region has the DNA TGTGCCAGCGCGGGGGCCAGGAACACTGAAGCTTTCTTT.

This sequence joins TRBV5-1 and TRBJ2-1, with 11 bases that match TRBD2. The germline gives CDR1 SGHRS, CDR2 YFSETQ. The CDR3 has 16 residues. Unmatched junction bases numbered 2, after V lost 3 bases and J lost 0 bases. CDR3 residues: CASSSTSGISYNEQFF. DNA for the CDR3: TGCGCCAGCAGCTCGACTAGCGGGATCTCCTACAATGAGCAGTTCTTC. Supplemented by reference TRBV5-1 and TRBJ2-1, the full variable domain reads KAGVTQTPRYLIKTRGQQVTLSCSPISGHRSVSWYQQTPGQGLQFLFEYFSETQRNKGNFPGRFSGRQFSNSRSEMNVSTLELGDSALYLCASSSTSGISYNEQFFGPGTRLTVL.

V and J are TRBV15 and TRBJ1-2; D not resolved. This CDR3 comprises 13 residues. Trimming pared 0 bases from V and 7 bases from J, leaving 9 bases between. Germline V gene lookup returns CDR1 LNHNV and CDR2 YYDKDF (reference sequence). CDR3 nucleotides: TGTGCCACCAGCAGAGATCGAGGGCCTGGCTACACCTTC. This translates into CATSRDRGPGYTF.

A remark on this clone: The same CDR3 is also encoded by other DNA sequences in this sample. This chain links TRBV7-2 with TRBJ1-5; D is undetermined. The CDR3 covers 13 residues. Per germline, CDR1 SGHTA and CDR2 FQGNSA. Trimming cost V 1 base and J 3 bases, with 4 bases left between them. This CDR3 is CASSLGVNQPQHF. Written as DNA, the CDR3 is TGTGCCAGCAGCTTAGGAGTCAATCAGCCCCAGCATTTT.

The rearrangement links TRBV19 to TRBJ1-1, with 10 bases that match TRBD1. CDR3 length: 18 residues. V lost 0 bases and J lost 9; bases outside the gene matches: 16. Germline V gene data show CDR1 as LNHDA and CDR2 as SQIVND (reference sequence). CDR3 amino acids: CASSIDLRKVADRGQAFF. The CDR3 coding sequence is TGTGCCAGTAGTATAGATCTGAGGAAGGTGGCCGACAGGGGGCAAGCTTTCTTT.

The rearrangement uses TRBV7-6 and TRBJ2-3, with 9 bases lining up with TRBD2. Germline trimming cut 4 bases from V and 2 bases from J; bases unmatched to any gene: 1. This CDR3 has 14 residues. CDR1 SGHVS and CDR2 FNYEAQ come from the germline V gene. CDR3 nucleotide sequence: TGTGCCAGCAGCTCTAGCGGGGACACAGATACGCAGTATTTT. This gives the protein CASSSSGDTDTQYF.

V is TRBV5-1 and J is TRBJ1-3, with D perhaps matching TRBD1 (5 bases). This CDR3 region has 15 residues. Trimming pared 0 bases from V and 0 bases from J, leaving 7 bases between. Germline-derived CDR1 and CDR2 are SGHRS and YFSETQ. CDR3: CASSLAGNSGNTIYF. The DNA for the CDR3 is TGCGCCAGCAGCTTGGCAGGGAACTCTGGAAACACCATATATTTT.